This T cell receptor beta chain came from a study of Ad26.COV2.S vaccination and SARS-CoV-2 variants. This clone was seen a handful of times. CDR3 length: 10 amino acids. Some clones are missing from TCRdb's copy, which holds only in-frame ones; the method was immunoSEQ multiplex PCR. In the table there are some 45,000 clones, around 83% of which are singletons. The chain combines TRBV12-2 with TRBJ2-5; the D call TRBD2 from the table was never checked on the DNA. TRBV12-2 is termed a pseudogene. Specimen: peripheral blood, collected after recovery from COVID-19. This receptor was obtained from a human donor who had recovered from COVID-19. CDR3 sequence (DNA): TGTGCAAGCCCGCGGGAGACCCAGTACTTC. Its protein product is CASPRETQYF.